A single sample is the source of the 21 T cell receptor beta chains below, sequenced in a study of blood T cell repertoires in COVID-19. Method: immunoSEQ multiplex PCR; TCRdb's copy keeps in-frame clones and lacks some. The sample includes 250,000 to 350,000 clones, around 87% seen only once; the top ten take about 2%. The sequenced material came from peripheral blood. These receptor sequences come from a man between 18 and 29 years old with active or convalescent COVID-19.

The CDR3 reads CSVGETGAGQPQHF. The CDR3 bases are TGCAGCGTAGGGGAGACAGGGGCGGGTCAGCCCCAGCATTTT. The chain couples TRBV29-1 to TRBJ1-5; TRBD1 matches at 8 bases. Per the germline V gene, CDR1 is SQVTM and CDR2 is ANQGSEA. V dropped 6 bases and J dropped 6; count of bases not matched to a gene: 10. The CDR3 is made up of 14 amino acids.

This clone was seen a handful of times. The gene calls are TRBV25-1 and TRBJ1-6, with D possibly being TRBD1 (5 bases). Germline V gene lookup returns CDR1 MGHDK and CDR2 SYGVNS. V lost 5 bases and J lost 7, with 9 bases in between. This CDR3 spans 13 amino acids. The CDR3 protein is CASSPTANSPLHF. Written as DNA, the CDR3 is TGTGCCAGCAGTCCGACAGCGAATTCACCCCTCCACTTT. Full variable domain (remainder filled in from reference TRBV25-1 and TRBJ1-6): EADIYQTPRYLVIGTGKKITLECSQTMGHDKMYWYQQDPGMELHLIHYSYGVNSTEKGDLSSESTVSRIRTEHFPLTLESARPSHTSQYLCASSPTANSPLHFGNGTRLTVT.

The chain combines TRBV5-8 with TRBJ2-7, with 7 bases lining up with TRBD1. V lost 0 bases and J lost 3; bases outside the gene matches: 9. The CDR3 totals 16 residues. Germline-derived CDR1 and CDR2 are SGHTS and YDEGEE. The CDR3 DNA is TGTGCCAGCAGCTTGGGACAGGGTTACAGTCGCTACGAGCAGTACTTC. Protein: CASSLGQGYSRYEQYF.

The genes are TRBV4-1 and TRBJ2-4; D might be TRBD2 (7 bases). Germline-derived CDR1 and CDR2 are MGHRA and YSYEKL. V was clipped by 3 bases and J by 2 bases, with 20 bases between them. This CDR3 spans 18 amino acids. As DNA, the CDR3 is TGCGCCAGCAGCCATACCCGAAGGGGGGGCGTGTCCAAAAACATTCAGTACTTC. Its translation is CASSHTRRGGVSKNIQYF.

This rearrangement joins TRBV7-9 to TRBJ1-1; D is unclear. The CDR3 loop spans 11 amino acids. V was clipped by 8 bases and J by 4 bases, with 8 bases between them. The germline V gene encodes CDR1 SEHNR and CDR2 FQNEAQ (reference sequence). CDR3 sequence: CASVQATEAFF. CDR3 sequence (DNA): TGTGCCAGCGTCCAGGCCACTGAAGCTTTCTTT.

V and J are TRBV18 and TRBJ2-2; 8 bases agree with TRBD1. Germline CDR1 reads KGHSH; CDR2 reads LQKENI. The CDR3 is 16 residues long. V gave up 3 bases and J gave up 4 bases; unmatched junction bases: 7. The CDR3 region has the DNA TGTGCCAGCTCACCGAGGACAGGGCGCGGCACCGGGGAGCTGTTTTTT. Translated, it gives CASSPRTGRGTGELFF.

The rearrangement links TRBV5-1 to TRBJ2-3; 11 bases align to TRBD2. CDR3 length equals 14 residues. Germline-derived CDR1 and CDR2 are SGHRS and YFSETQ. With 5 bases clipped from V and 1 base from J, the junction kept 0 bases outside the gene matches. CDR3 loop: CASRLAGGTDTQYF. CDR3 DNA: TGCGCCAGCAGACTAGCGGGGGGCACAGATACGCAGTATTTT.

Regarding this clone: Other DNA sequences from this sample encode an identical CDR3 as well. The chain employs TRBV7-2 and TRBJ2-7; D may be TRBD2 (6 bases). Trimming stripped 1 base from V and 3 bases from J, with 13 bases between. This CDR3 contains 15 residues. Per the germline V gene, CDR1 is SGHTA and CDR2 is FQGNSA. The CDR3 sequence is CASSLVPGGGYEQYF. CDR3 nucleotides: TGTGCCAGCAGCTTAGTTCCCGGGGGTGGCTACGAGCAGTACTTC.

The genes are TRBV7-2 and TRBJ1-2; 7 positions match TRBD1. The germline gives CDR1 SGHTA, CDR2 FQGNSA. CDR3 size: 14 residues. V was clipped by 7 bases and J by 8 bases; unmatched bases: 13. In DNA form, the CDR3 reads TGTGCCAGCACTACGACAGGGAACTCGGGGGGCTACACCTTC. Its translation is CASTTTGNSGGYTF.

The J gene is TRBJ1-5, the V gene TRBV7-9; no clear D. V was cut by 5 bases and J by 1 base, with 12 bases left in between. Germline V CDR1 and CDR2: SEHNR, FQNEAQ (reference sequence). This CDR3 contains 15 residues. The CDR3 DNA reads as TGTGCCAGCAGCCCCCGGGGAGGGAGCAATCAGCCCCAGCATTTT. This sequence encodes CASSPRGGSNQPQHF.

The chain uses TRBV4-1 and TRBJ1-4; D uncertain. CDR3 size: 14 residues. Trimming cost V 3 bases and J 8 bases, with 13 bases left between them. Germline CDR1 and CDR2: MGHRA and YSYEKL. This CDR3 reads CASSQYALVEKLFF. DNA for the CDR3: TGCGCCAGCAGCCAGTACGCTTTAGTCGAAAAACTGTTTTTT.

The chain is built from TRBV6-5 and TRBJ1-1; D possibly corresponds to TRBD1 (5 bases). Germline-derived CDR1 and CDR2 are MNHEY and SVGAGI. CDR3 size: 15 residues. Trimming shortened V by 7 bases and J by 5 bases, and 20 bases separated the two germline ends. CDR3: CASTQGGNMRTEAFF. The CDR3 region has the DNA TGTGCCAGCACCCAGGGCGGGAATATGAGAACTGAAGCTTTCTTT.

The gene calls are TRBV28 and TRBJ2-3; 9 bases match TRBD1. The CDR3 runs 19 residues. Looked up from germline, CDR1 is MDHEN and CDR2 is SYDVKM. The V and J ends lost 5 bases and 0 bases, in that order; junction bases with no gene match: 15. Here the CDR3 reads CASSGPHRTGVFSTDTQYF. For the CDR3, the DNA is TGTGCCAGCAGTGGTCCTCATCGGACAGGGGTATTTAGCACAGATACGCAGTATTTT.

The CDR3 spells CASSLAGEGTQYF. Written as DNA, the CDR3 is TGTGCCAGCAGTTTAGCGGGAGAGGGGACCCAGTACTTC. The V gene is TRBV6-5, the J gene TRBJ2-5; 9 bases agree with TRBD2. The germline V gene has CDR1 MNHEY and CDR2 SVGAGI. The junction had 4 bases not matched to a gene; V was cut back by 4 bases and J by 7 bases. The length of the CDR3 is 13 residues.

The gene calls are TRBV6-6 and TRBJ1-6, with TRBD1 identical over 7 bases. Germline V gives CDR1 MNHNY, CDR2 SVGAGI (reference sequence). The CDR3 spans 12 residues. With 6 bases clipped from V and 15 bases from J, the junction kept 8 bases outside the gene matches. CDR3 DNA: TGTGCCAGCAGGGACCGGGACAGAGGCCTCCACTTT. It translates to CASRDRDRGLHF.

This clone was observed at least ten times. The chain is built from TRBV19 and TRBJ1-6; D is possibly TRBD1 (5 bases). V was cut by 2 bases and J by 9 bases, with 17 bases left in between. Per the germline V gene, CDR1 is LNHDA and CDR2 is SQIVND (reference sequence). This CDR3 is 16 amino acids long. CDR3 sequence: CASSISDGTGSSPLHF. CDR3 DNA: TGTGCCAGTAGTATAAGCGACGGCACAGGTTCTTCACCCCTCCACTTT.

This chain connects TRBV27 to TRBJ2-2, with TRBD2 identical over 10 bases. Germline CDR1 is MNHEY and CDR2 is SMNVEV (reference sequence). With V trimmed by 2 bases and J by 7 bases, 10 bases remained unmatched. The CDR3 runs to 17 residues. The CDR3 DNA follows: TGTGCCAGCAGTTTAGGACTAGCGGTCTTGAGAAGCGGGGAGCTGTTTTTT. It encodes CASSLGLAVLRSGELFF.

This clone was counted once. V gene TRBV28 combines with J gene TRBJ1-4; D is undetermined. Germline assignment: CDR1 MDHEN and CDR2 SYDVKM. Trimming shortened V by 5 bases and J by 8 bases, and 15 bases separated the two germline ends. CDR3 length: 14 residues. DNA of the CDR3: TGTGCCAGCAGTCCGGGCCCCAGAGGGGAAAAACTGTTTTTT. Its protein is CASSPGPRGEKLFF.

The CDR3, as DNA: TGTGCCAGCAGCCTAACCTCCGCGGGGACCCAGCATTTT. Protein sequence: CASSLTSAGTQHF. The V gene is TRBV9, the J gene TRBJ1-5; no clear D gene. Germline lookup yields CDR1 SGDLS and CDR2 YYNGEE. This CDR3 comprises 13 residues. V was trimmed by 4 bases and J by 11 bases, leaving 16 bases between them.

The chain is built from TRBV5-5 and TRBJ2-7, with 7 positions matching TRBD2. Germline V gene lookup returns CDR1 SGHKS and CDR2 YYEKEE (reference sequence). V lost 6 bases, J lost 6 bases, and 9 bases stayed unmatched. This CDR3 contains 13 residues. Here the CDR3 DNA reads TGTGCCAGCAATCTCGCGGGAGTAGGCGAGCAGTACTTC. Residues: CASNLAGVGEQYF.

Concerning this clone: This sample also contains other DNA sequences that code for the same CDR3. The chain is built from TRBV7-9 and TRBJ2-5; no reliable D call. The CDR3 has 13 residues. CDR1 is SEHNR and CDR2 is FQNEAQ in the germline V gene (reference sequence). V lost 1 base, J lost 5 bases, and 8 bases lay in between. The CDR3 bases are TGTGCCAGCAGCTTAGTCCGCGGTGAGACCCAGTACTTC. Its translation is CASSLVRGETQYF. The entire variable domain, with the rest obtained from reference TRBV7-9 and TRBJ2-5, is as follows: DTGVSQNPRHKITKRGQNVTFRCDPISEHNRLYWYRQTLGQGPEFLTYFQNEAQLEKSRLLSDRFSAERPKGSFSTLEIQRTEQGDSAMYLCASSLVRGETQYFGPGTRLLVL.